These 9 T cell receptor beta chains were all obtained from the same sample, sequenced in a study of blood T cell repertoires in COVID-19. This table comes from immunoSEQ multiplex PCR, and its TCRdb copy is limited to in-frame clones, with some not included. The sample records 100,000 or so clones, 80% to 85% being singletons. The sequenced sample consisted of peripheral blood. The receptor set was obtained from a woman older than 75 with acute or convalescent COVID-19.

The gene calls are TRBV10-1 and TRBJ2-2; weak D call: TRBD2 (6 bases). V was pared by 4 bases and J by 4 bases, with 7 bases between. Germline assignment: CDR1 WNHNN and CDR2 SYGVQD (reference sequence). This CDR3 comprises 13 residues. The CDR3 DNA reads TGCGCCAGCAGTGCCGGGGGCACCGGGGAGCTGTTTTTT. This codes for CASSAGGTGELFF.

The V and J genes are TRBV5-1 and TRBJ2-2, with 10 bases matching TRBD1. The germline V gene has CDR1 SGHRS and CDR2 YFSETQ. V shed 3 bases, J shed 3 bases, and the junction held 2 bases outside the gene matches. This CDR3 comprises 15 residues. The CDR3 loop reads CASSSGTGDTGELFF. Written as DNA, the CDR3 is TGCGCCAGCAGCTCAGGGACAGGGGACACCGGGGAGCTGTTTTTT.

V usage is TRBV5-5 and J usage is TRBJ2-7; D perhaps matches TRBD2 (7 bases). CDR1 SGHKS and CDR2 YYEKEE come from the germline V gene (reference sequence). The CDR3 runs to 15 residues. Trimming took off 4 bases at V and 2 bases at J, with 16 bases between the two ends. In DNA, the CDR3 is TGTGCCAGCAGCGTAGGTACAGGGACTACCTACGAGCAGTACGTC. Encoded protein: CASSVGTGTTYEQYV.

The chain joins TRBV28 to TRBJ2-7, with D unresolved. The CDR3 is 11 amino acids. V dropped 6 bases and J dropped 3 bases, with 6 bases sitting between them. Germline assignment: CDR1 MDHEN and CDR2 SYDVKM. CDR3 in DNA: TGTGCCAGCAGCGGTTACTACGAGCAGTACTTC. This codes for CASSGYYEQYF. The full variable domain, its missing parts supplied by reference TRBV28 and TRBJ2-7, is DVKVTQSSRYLVKRTGEKVFLECVQDMDHENMFWYRQDPGLGLRLIYFSYDVKMKEKGDIPEGYSVSREKKERFSLILESASTNQTSMYLCASSGYYEQYFGPGTRLTVT.

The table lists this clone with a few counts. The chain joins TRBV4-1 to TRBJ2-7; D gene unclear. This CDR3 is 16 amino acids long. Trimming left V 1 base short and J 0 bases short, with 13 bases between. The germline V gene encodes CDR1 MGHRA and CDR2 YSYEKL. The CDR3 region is CASSQARTGSSYEQYF. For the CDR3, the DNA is TGCGCCAGCAGCCAAGCCCGCACCGGTAGCTCCTACGAGCAGTACTTC.

The CDR3 nucleotides read TGTGCCAGCAGAGACAGGAGTCAGCCCCAGCATTTT. This sequence encodes CASRDRSQPQHF. V and J are TRBV2 and TRBJ1-5; tentative D call: TRBD1 (6 bases). The V end lost 6 bases, the J end lost 6 bases, and 9 bases lay between the germline ends. This CDR3 comprises 12 residues. Germline V gives CDR1 SNHLY, CDR2 FYNNEI.

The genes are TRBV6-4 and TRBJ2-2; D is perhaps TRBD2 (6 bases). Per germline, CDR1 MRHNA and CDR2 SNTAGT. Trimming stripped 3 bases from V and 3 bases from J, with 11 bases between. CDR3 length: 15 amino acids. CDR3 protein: CASSEKPGDTGELFF. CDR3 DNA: TGTGCCAGCAGTGAAAAGCCGGGGGACACCGGGGAGCTGTTTTTT.

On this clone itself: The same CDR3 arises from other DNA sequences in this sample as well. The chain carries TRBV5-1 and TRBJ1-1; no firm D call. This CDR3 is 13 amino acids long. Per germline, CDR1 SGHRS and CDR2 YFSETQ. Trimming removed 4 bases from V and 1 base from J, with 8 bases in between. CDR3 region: CASSLDTNTEAFF. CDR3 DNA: TGCGCCAGCAGCCTCGACACGAACACTGAAGCTTTCTTT.

The DNA of the CDR3 is TGTGCCACCAGTGATCCAGACAGGGGCGGAGAGACCCAGTACTTC. Protein sequence: CATSDPDRGGETQYF. The rearrangement joins TRBV24-1 to TRBJ2-5, with 8 bases fitting TRBD1. In germline, CDR1 is KGHDR, CDR2 SFDVKD. Trimming at V came to 3 bases and at J to 4 bases, leaving 6 bases not matched to a gene. The CDR3 spans 15 residues.